A single sample gave rise to the 29 T cell receptor beta chains below, sequenced in a study of blood T cells in healthy people across ages. For the second PCR, which ran for about 7 to 11 cycles, a sample-barcoded 5' primer and a J-beta primer mix were used. TCRdb used MiXCR to reprocess the 5' RACE reads, holding one entry per CDR3 protein. The sample includes some 320,000 distinct CDR3 sequences, around 30% of them seen just once. Sequenced: blood. The receptors were sampled from a woman in her 70s in good health.

This clonotype has more than one count but fewer than ten. The chain combines TRBV11-2 with TRBJ2-3; D unresolved. V dropped 0 bases and J dropped 5 bases, with 12 bases sitting between them. CDR1 and CDR2 from the germline V gene are SGHAT and FQNNGV. The CDR3 totals 15 residues. The CDR3 here is CASSLDRRVRDTQYF. The CDR3 coding sequence is TGTGCCAGCAGCTTAGATCGAAGGGTCAGAGATACGCAGTATTTT. The full variable domain, rest sourced from reference TRBV11-2 and TRBJ2-3, is EAGVAQSPRYKIIEKRQSVAFWCNPISGHATLYWYQQILGQGPKLLIQFQNNGVVDDSQLPKDRFSAERLKGVDSTLKIQPAKLEDSAVYLCASSLDRRVRDTQYFGPGTRLTVL.

As to this clonotype: It is likely a read error, because the conserved phenylalanine at the end of the CDR3 is missing. V and J are TRBV7-9 and TRBJ1-1, with a tentative D call TRBD1 (6 bases). The length of the CDR3 is 13 residues. Germline CDR1 is SEHNR and CDR2 is FQNEAQ (reference sequence). The ends were cut back, 5 bases at V and 8 bases at J, with 15 bases in the middle. CDR3 DNA: TGTGCCAGCAGCCACCCCGCCCAGGGGGAAGCTTTCCTT. Translation: CASSHPAQGEAFL.

This clonotype showed up just a few times. J is TRBJ1-6 and V is TRBV15; D is unclear. Germline CDR1 is LNHNV and CDR2 is YYDKDF (reference sequence). Trimming stripped 5 bases from V and 8 bases from J, with 10 bases between. The CDR3 consists of 13 residues. The CDR3 here is CATSARSDSPLHF. The CDR3 nucleotides read TGTGCCACCAGCGCACGCTCTGATTCACCCCTCCACTTT. Full variable domain (outside the CDR3, taken from reference TRBV15 and TRBJ1-6): DAMVIQNPRYQVTQFGKPVTLSCSQTLNHNVMYWYQQKSSQAPKLLFHYYDKDFNNEADTPDNFQSRRPNTSFCFLDIRSPGLGDTAMYLCATSARSDSPLHFGNGTRLTVT.

The chain has TRBV24-1 and TRBJ2-5; 8 nucleotides align to TRBD1. J was trimmed by 3 bases and V by 0 bases; bases with no gene match: 2. This CDR3 is 15 amino acids long. The germline CDR1 and CDR2 sequences are KGHDR and SFDVKD. The CDR3 nucleotides read TGTGCCACCAGTGATTTGAACAGGGGGAAAGAGACCCAGTACTTC. This encodes CATSDLNRGKETQYF.

This chain links TRBV6-1 with TRBJ2-1, with D uncertain. The CDR3 sequence is 17 residues long. V lost 7 bases and J 0 bases, leaving 19 bases between the germline ends. Germline CDR1 and CDR2: MNHNS and SASEGT. This chain's CDR3 is CASKPTPYSSSYNEQFF. CDR3 DNA sequence: TGTGCCAGCAAACCTACTCCCTATTCGAGCTCCTACAATGAGCAGTTCTTC.

The chain joins TRBV6-5 to TRBJ1-2; D remains ambiguous. This CDR3 has 13 amino acids. Trimming stripped 3 bases from V and 2 bases from J, with 7 bases between. Per the germline V gene, CDR1 is MNHEY and CDR2 is SVGAGI. CDR3 sequence: CASSYGQNYGYTF. The CDR3 DNA follows: TGTGCCAGCAGTTATGGGCAGAACTATGGCTACACCTTC.

The sample holds a few counts of this clonotype. The chain couples TRBV20-1 to TRBJ1-1, with D unclear. The CDR3 spans 15 residues. CDR1 and CDR2 (germline): DFQATT, SNEGSKA (reference sequence). V was cut by 0 bases and J by 0 bases, with 11 bases left in between. CDR3 sequence reads: CSARDQRQMNTEAFF. In nucleotides, the CDR3 is TGCAGTGCTAGAGATCAACGCCAAATGAACACTGAAGCTTTCTTT.

The J gene is TRBJ2-5, the V gene TRBV7-3; the match to TRBD2 covers 12 bases. The closer fit of TRBJ2-1 to the DNA end suggests the J call may be wrong. Germline-derived CDR1 and CDR2 are SGHTA and FQGTGA. The CDR3 contains 16 residues. DNA for the CDR3: TGTGCCAGCAGCCCTGGGACTAGCGGGTATATCAATGAGCAGTTCTTC. Residues: CASSPGTSGYINEQFF.

This clonotype was seen more than once but under ten times. This rearrangement joins TRBV21-1 to TRBJ2-5; the table assigns TRBD2, which was not confirmed against the DNA. TRBV21-1 is flagged as a pseudogene. CDR3 size: 15 residues. CDR3 in DNA: TGTGCCAGCAGCAACATCGGGGGAGGGCAAGGGACCCAGTACTTC. It yields the protein CASSNIGGGQGTQYF.

The chain is built from TRBV4-1 and TRBJ2-1, with a weak D call TRBD2 (6 bases). The J call may be wrong; the DNA end is better matched by TRBJ2-7. The germline V gene has CDR1 MGHRA and CDR2 YSYEKL. CDR3 length: 18 amino acids. Here the CDR3 DNA reads TGCGCCAGCAGCCAAGATTTAGAGGGCCTGGGGGGATCCTACGAGCAGTACTTC. Amino acids: CASSQDLEGLGGSYEQYF.

Comment on this clonotype: Because the CDR3 is missing its conserved closing phenylalanine or tryptophan, this is likely a read error. V is TRBV6-6 and J is TRBJ1-2, with 8 bases that match TRBD1. Looked up from germline, CDR1 is MNHNY and CDR2 is SVGAGI (reference sequence). The CDR3 loop spans 15 amino acids. V trimming: 0 bases; J trimming: 8 bases; junction bases outside the gene matches: 8. DNA for the CDR3: TGTGCCAGCAGTTACTCCGATAAACAGGGGGAAGGCTACACCCTC. Residues: CASSYSDKQGEGYTL.

As for this clonotype: A much larger clonotype is one base distant, so this may be a read error. The chain joins TRBV20-1 to TRBJ2-5; D is uncertain. The CDR3 has 14 amino acids. CDR1 is DFQATT, CDR2 SNEGSKA, per germline (reference sequence). DNA of the CDR3: TGCAGTGCTAGGATAGGCGTAGGAGTAGAGACCCCGTACTTC. Its translation: CSARIGVGVETPYF.

With regard to this clonotype: An end of the junction differs from the germline gene, which may be a read error. The chain uses TRBV4-1 and TRBJ1-1, with D uncertain. Germline CDR1 is MGHRA and CDR2 is YSYEKL. The CDR3 totals 17 residues. CDR3 protein: CASSFDLGGVMNAEAFF. The DNA for the CDR3 is TGCGCCAGCAGCTTTGATTTGGGTGGGGTTATGAACGCTGAAGCTTTCTTT.

This sequence joins TRBV10-3 and TRBJ2-3, with a tentative D call TRBD2 (5 bases). Trimming removed 3 bases from V and 6 bases from J, with 10 bases in between. This CDR3 has 13 amino acids. Germline assignment: CDR1 ENHRY and CDR2 SYGVKD. DNA for the CDR3: TGTGCCATCAGTGAACGGGGAGTGGATACGCAGTATTTT. Encoded protein: CAISERGVDTQYF.

The chain is built from TRBV29-1 and TRBJ2-7; no reliable D call. Trimming stripped 1 base from V and 6 bases from J, with 10 bases between. The CDR3 loop spans 12 amino acids. Germline assignment: CDR1 SQVTM and CDR2 ANQGSEA. The CDR3 DNA is TGCAGCGTTGAAGGTGAGCGTCGCGAGCAGTACTTC. This codes for CSVEGERREQYF.

The chain combines TRBV20-1 with TRBJ1-4; D not resolved. The CDR3 extends over 13 amino acids. V lost 3 bases and J 8 bases, leaving 13 bases between the germline ends. Germline CDR1 is DFQATT and CDR2 is SNEGSKA (reference sequence). The CDR3 loop is CSASSAREEKLFF. In DNA form, the CDR3 reads TGCAGTGCTAGTTCCGCCCGGGAGGAAAAACTGTTTTTT.

V gene TRBV5-6 combines with J gene TRBJ2-7; tentatively, D is TRBD2 (6 bases). Trimming took off 0 bases at V and 0 bases at J, with 13 bases between the two ends. The CDR3 loop spans 16 amino acids. Germline V gene lookup returns CDR1 SGHDT and CDR2 YYEEEE. The CDR3 here is CASSLGGGRSSYEQYF. DNA for the CDR3: TGTGCCAGCAGCTTGGGAGGTGGGAGGAGCTCCTACGAGCAGTACTTC.

This clonotype has more than one count but fewer than ten. The chain uses TRBV28 and TRBJ2-1; the D gene is possibly TRBD2 (6 bases). The length of the CDR3 is 17 residues. From germline, CDR1 is MDHEN and CDR2 SYDVKM. The V gene lost 4 bases and the J gene lost 1 base, with 17 bases spanning the gap. DNA of the CDR3: TGTGCCAGCAGTTCCTCCGGGCGGGGCCGTTCCTACAATGAGCAGTTCTTC. The encoded protein is CASSSSGRGRSYNEQFF.

The chain links TRBV24-1 to TRBJ2-1; 9 positions agree with TRBD1. With 7 bases clipped from V and 4 bases from J, the junction kept 10 bases outside the gene matches. The V gene's germline CDR1 is KGHDR and CDR2 SFDVKD. This CDR3 has 16 amino acids. The CDR3: CATRPGQGGQYNEQFF. CDR3 coding DNA: TGTGCCACCAGACCGGGACAGGGAGGGCAGTACAATGAGCAGTTCTTC.

J is TRBJ2-5 and V is TRBV7-9; TRBD2 matches 11 bases. This CDR3 has 16 amino acids. Germline CDR1 and CDR2: SEHNR and FQNEAQ (reference sequence). V lost 5 bases, J lost 4 bases, and 9 bases stayed unmatched. The CDR3 spells CASSNIAGGVAETQYF. CDR3 nucleotides: TGTGCCAGCAGCAATATAGCGGGAGGGGTAGCAGAGACCCAGTACTTC.

In this sample, this clonotype turned up once. The rearrangement links TRBV9 to TRBJ1-1, with a tentative D call TRBD1 (5 bases). V was clipped by 3 bases and J by 3 bases, with 18 bases between them. From germline, CDR1 is SGDLS and CDR2 YYNGEE. The CDR3 is made up of 16 amino acids. This CDR3 reads CASSAGVGPVDTEAFF. The CDR3 DNA sequence: TGTGCCAGCAGCGCGGGGGTAGGGCCCGTAGACACTGAAGCTTTCTTT. Complete variable domain (other parts from reference TRBV9 and TRBJ1-1): DSGVTQTPKHLITATGQRVTLRCSPRSGDLSVYWYQQSLDQGLQFLIQYYNGEERAKGNILERFSAQQFPDLHSELNLSSLELGDSALYFCASSAGVGPVDTEAFFGQGTRLTVV.

This clonotype was seen a handful of times. The CDR3 DNA reads TGCGCCAGCAGCCGGGGAGTTGGCAGCTCCTACGAGCAGTACTTC. This encodes CASSRGVGSSYEQYF. This chain uses TRBV5-1 with TRBJ2-7; tentative D call: TRBD2 (5 bases). Germline CDR1 is SGHRS and CDR2 is YFSETQ. V was clipped by 4 bases and J by 0 bases, with 14 bases between them. CDR3 length: 15 residues.

The rearrangement links TRBV7-3 to TRBJ2-1; tentatively, D is TRBD2 (6 bases). CDR1 SGHTA and CDR2 FQGTGA come from the germline V gene. The V gene lost 3 bases and the J gene lost 0 bases, with 9 bases spanning the gap. The CDR3 is made up of 15 amino acids. Written as DNA, the CDR3 is TGTGCCAGCAGCTTGGCGCGGGACTCCTACAATGAGCAGTTCTTC. Translation gives CASSLARDSYNEQFF.

This clonotype has only a few counts. The chain joins TRBV7-2 to TRBJ2-5; D gene unclear. The J call may be incorrect, as the DNA end agrees better with TRBJ2-7. The CDR3 sequence is 14 residues long. Germline V CDR1 and CDR2: SGHTA, FQGNSA. CDR3: CASSPTAEAYEQYF. The CDR3, as DNA: TGTGCCAGCAGCCCCACGGCAGAAGCCTACGAGCAGTACTTC.

The CDR3 DNA follows: TGTGCCAGCTCACTACCCGGGACGGCGAACACTGAAGCTTTCTTT. This sequence encodes CASSLPGTANTEAFF. J is TRBJ1-1 and V is TRBV18; TRBD1 might be the D (5 bases). This CDR3 is built from 15 residues. The V gene's germline CDR1 is KGHSH and CDR2 LQKENI. V gave up 4 bases and J gave up 1 base, with 13 bases separating them.

The chain employs TRBV12-3 or TRBV12-4 and TRBJ2-4; TRBD2 might be the D (6 bases). Trimming stripped 5 bases from V and 8 bases from J, with 19 bases between. The CDR3 spans 15 residues. CDR3 loop: CASSGRGTGKDIQYF. DNA for the CDR3: TGTGCCAGCAGTGGTCGGGGGACTGGGAAAGACATTCAGTACTTC.

This clonotype occurred a few times. This chain uses TRBV3-1 with TRBJ2-5, with a weak D call TRBD2 (6 bases). The CDR3 covers 13 residues. Trimming stripped 6 bases from V and 5 bases from J, with 13 bases between. Germline V CDR1 and CDR2: LGHDT, YNNKEL (reference sequence). The CDR3 loop reads CASSYGGMETQYF. DNA for the CDR3: TGTGCCAGCAGTTATGGGGGGATGGAGACCCAGTACTTC.

This rearrangement joins TRBV14 to TRBJ2-7; no clear D. Per the germline V gene, CDR1 is SGHDN and CDR2 is FVKESK. V lost 2 bases, J lost 2 bases, and 22 bases lay in between. The CDR3 consists of 18 residues. The CDR3: CASSQIPAGPFLAYEQYF. For the CDR3, the DNA is TGTGCCAGCAGCCAAATCCCTGCAGGCCCATTCTTGGCCTACGAGCAGTACTTC.

This chain uses TRBV11-2 with TRBJ2-3; D is unclear. CDR1 and CDR2 (germline): SGHAT, FQNNGV. Trimming removed 0 bases from V and 7 bases from J, with 2 bases in between. The CDR3 sequence is 11 residues long. CDR3 in amino acids: CASSLENTQYF. CDR3 bases: TGTGCCAGCAGCTTAGAAAATACGCAGTATTTT.